In its sample, the clone carrying this T cell receptor beta chain was seen many times. The antigen remains unidentified. As previously described, bulk TCR libraries were made using listed TCR primers. TCRdb ran MiXCR on the PCR reads and lists one entry per CDR3 protein. There are approximately 37,000 distinct CDR3 sequences in the sample; 15% to 20% occur only once, and under 1.3% lies in the top ten. These data belong to a study of molecular identifiers for immune sequencing clone quantification. V lost 4 bases to trimming and J lost 2 bases; unmatched junction nucleotides: 5. Germline CDR1 is DFQATT and CDR2 is SNEGSKA (reference sequence). This CDR3 spans 15 amino acids. Findings and caveats of the study: Spiked TCR RNA from one Jurkat cell reportedly showed up when mixed among one million naive cells.

The origin of this receptor is a human donor in good health. Some libraries in this study had Jurkat cell RNA spiked in. This sequence joins TRBV20-1 and TRBJ2-3; 11 nucleotides match TRBD2. The sequenced material came from naive CD8+ T cells from blood, with Jurkat cell RNA spiked in. Subset given: FACS-sorted CD8+CD4-CCR7+CD45RA+ naive T cells. CDR3: CSANGLAGYTDTQYF. DNA for the CDR3: TGCAGTGCTAATGGACTAGCGGGTTACACAGATACGCAGTATTTT.